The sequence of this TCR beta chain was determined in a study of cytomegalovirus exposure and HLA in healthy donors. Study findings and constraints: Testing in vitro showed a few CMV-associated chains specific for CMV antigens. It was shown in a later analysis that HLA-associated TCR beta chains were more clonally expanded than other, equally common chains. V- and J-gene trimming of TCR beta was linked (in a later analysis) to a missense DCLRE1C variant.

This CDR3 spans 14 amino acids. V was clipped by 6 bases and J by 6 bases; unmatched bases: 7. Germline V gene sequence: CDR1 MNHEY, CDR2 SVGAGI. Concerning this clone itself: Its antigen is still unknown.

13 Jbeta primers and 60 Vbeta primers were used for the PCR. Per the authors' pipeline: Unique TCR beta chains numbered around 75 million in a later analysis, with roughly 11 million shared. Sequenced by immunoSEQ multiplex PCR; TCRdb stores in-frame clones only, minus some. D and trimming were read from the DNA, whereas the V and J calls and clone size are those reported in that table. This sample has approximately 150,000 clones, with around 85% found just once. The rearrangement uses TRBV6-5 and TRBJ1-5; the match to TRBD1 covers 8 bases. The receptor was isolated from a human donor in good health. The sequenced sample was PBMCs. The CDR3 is CASRKAGGGQPQHF. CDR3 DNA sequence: TGTGCCAGCAGAAAGGCAGGGGGCGGTCAGCCCCAGCATTTT.